Listed below are T cell receptor beta chains from one sample, sequenced in a study of Graves' ophthalmopathy and Graves' hyperthyroidism. TCRdb re-called the multiplex PCR reads through MiXCR, storing one row per CDR3 protein. This sample carries 500,000 to 700,000 distinct CDR3 sequences, around a fifth of them seen once, and the ten largest clones take about 6.6%. Sequenced sample: peripheral blood. The receptors derive from a woman aged 18-29 years with stable Graves' hyperthyroidism. Some clones in this sample may be carry-over from other donors' samples. Both conserved end residues are part of each CDR3. For some rows the clone size is stated as once, few or many, or as a class when expanded; others skip it.

abundance	v_gene	j_gene	CDR3aa
many	TRBV2	TRBJ1-1	CASRAGGAEAFF
many	TRBV2	TRBJ2-6	CASSPSAVSSGANVLTF
.	TRBV10-3	TRBJ2-7	CAISERLAGEYEQYF
many	TRBV3-1	TRBJ2-7	CASRDRDSYEQYF
.	TRBV7-2	TRBJ2-5	CASSSWGGAQETQYF
.	TRBV11-2	TRBJ1-1	CASSLGDRSQAFF
few	TRBV30	TRBJ2-2	CAWSGNLAGTSGTGELFF
few	TRBV29-1	TRBJ1-2	CSVDGRSYGYTF
.	TRBV5-8	TRBJ1-5	CASSWTGRGNQPQHF
many	TRBV6-1	TRBJ1-1	CASSEDRRMNTEAFF
many	TRBV19	TRBJ1-5	CASSISTGVQPQHF
few	TRBV12-3/TRBV12-4	TRBJ2-2	CASSLSTGELCF
.	TRBV7-8	TRBJ2-5	CASSLAWSSGSGYQETQYF
.	TRBV28	TRBJ2-7	CASPAGGLSYEQYF
many	TRBV19	TRBJ1-5	CASSIGGNQPQHF